This TCR beta chain was sequenced in a study of CD8 T cells in ankylosing spondylitis. Whole-study findings and limits: Ankylosing spondylitis blood appeared to be characterized by a TCR beta motif of under ten highly homologous variants. The disease-linked clones had a CD8+ phenotype and low blood frequencies. Researchers reportedly found disease-linked clones significantly enriched in matched ankylosing spondylitis synovial fluid.

V was shortened by 3 bases and J by 3 bases, with 11 bases between the two germline ends. The CDR3 extends over 14 amino acids. Germline CDR1 reads MNHEY; CDR2 reads SMNVEV (reference sequence). Making the TCR beta libraries involved quantitative 5'-RACE with molecular barcodes. TCRdb itself ran the 5' RACE reads through MiXCR, one entry per CDR3 protein. The sample has 700,000 or so distinct CDR3 sequences; 19% are singletons. This clonotype has only one observation. Antigen: not known. The source material was blood, either unsorted or a sorted T cell fraction (not recorded which). This sequence originates from a male donor with ankylosing spondylitis. The V gene is TRBV27, the J gene TRBJ1-2, with a weak D call TRBD1 (6 bases). The CDR3 DNA is TGTGCCAGCAGTTTTGACAGGATGGACTATGGCTACACCTTC. Translating gives CASSFDRMDYGYTF.